Listed below are T cell receptor beta chains from one sample, sequenced in a study of cytomegalovirus exposure and HLA in healthy donors. TCRdb keeps only in-frame clones here, not all; method: immunoSEQ multiplex PCR. This table has around 90,000 clones, 82% appearing once. The material sequenced was PBMCs. The source of these receptors is a man over 45 in good health and CMV-seronegative. Each CDR3 is given with its conserved first and last residue. Each record gives: clone size, D gene, V gene, J gene, CDR3 DNA, CDR3 protein. D genes are given only for firm matches. Clone size is not always given. Where it is, it says once, few, many or a class for expanded clones.

abundance: once; d_gene: -; v_gene: TRBV19; j_gene: TRBJ2-1; CDR3nt: TGTGCCAGTAGTATCGAGTGGGCTCGGGAAGAGTCTAATGAGCAGTTCTTC; CDR3aa: CASSIEWAREESNEQFF
abundance: -; d_gene: -; v_gene: TRBV6-1; j_gene: TRBJ1-3; CDR3nt: TGTGCCAGCAGGAAGCCTGGAAACACCATATATTTT; CDR3aa: CASRKPGNTIYF
abundance: -; d_gene: -; v_gene: TRBV9; j_gene: TRBJ1-1; CDR3nt: TGTGCCAGCAGCGTAGGTTATAGGGCCGGGACACCGAACACTGAAGCTTTCTTT; CDR3aa: CASSVGYRAGTPNTEAFF
abundance: -; d_gene: TRBD1; v_gene: TRBV28; j_gene: TRBJ1-1; CDR3nt: TGTGCCAGCAGTCCCGGACAGGGAATGGGAACTGAAGCTTTCTTT; CDR3aa: CASSPGQGMGTEAFF
abundance: -; d_gene: -; v_gene: TRBV28; j_gene: TRBJ2-7; CDR3nt: TGTGCCAGCAGTTCCCCTCCGTCCGAGCAGTACTTC; CDR3aa: CASSSPPSEQYF
abundance: few; d_gene: TRBD2; v_gene: TRBV9; j_gene: TRBJ2-7; CDR3nt: TGTGCCAGCAGCACCGGGGGCGGACTAGCGGGCTCCTACGAGCAGTACTTC; CDR3aa: CASSTGGGLAGSYEQYF
abundance: -; d_gene: TRBD2; v_gene: TRBV11-2; j_gene: TRBJ2-7; CDR3nt: TGTGCCAGCAGCTTCGGGACTAGCTCCTACGAGCAGTACTTC; CDR3aa: CASSFGTSSYEQYF
abundance: -; d_gene: -; v_gene: TRBV28; j_gene: TRBJ1-2; CDR3nt: TGTGCCAGCAGTTTAGGGGGGGCGGAAGGCTACACCTTC; CDR3aa: CASSLGGAEGYTF
abundance: -; d_gene: -; v_gene: TRBV30; j_gene: TRBJ1-6; CDR3nt: TGTGCCTGGTCAGTATTCGGGCGGACGGGATCACCCCTCCACTTT; CDR3aa: CAWSVFGRTGSPLHF
abundance: -; d_gene: -; v_gene: TRBV5-1; j_gene: TRBJ2-1; CDR3nt: TGCGCCAGCAGCTTGGACAGGGTAGGCAATGAGCAGTTCTTC; CDR3aa: CASSLDRVGNEQFF
abundance: -; d_gene: TRBD1; v_gene: TRBV15; j_gene: TRBJ2-1; CDR3nt: TGTGCCACCAGACAACAGGGGGATGAGCAGTTCTTC; CDR3aa: CATRQQGDEQFF
abundance: few; d_gene: -; v_gene: TRBV2; j_gene: TRBJ1-1; CDR3nt: TGTGCCAGCAGTGAAGCGGGGCAGGGGTTCACTGAAGCTTTCTTT; CDR3aa: CASSEAGQGFTEAFF
abundance: -; d_gene: TRBD1; v_gene: TRBV19; j_gene: TRBJ1-5; CDR3nt: TGTGCCAGTAGTAGGGACAGGGATCAGCCCCAGCATTTT; CDR3aa: CASSRDRDQPQHF
abundance: few; d_gene: -; v_gene: TRBV7-9; j_gene: TRBJ2-7; CDR3nt: TGTGCCAGCAGCTTAGCCCTATCGTCATACGAGCAGTACTTC; CDR3aa: CASSLALSSYEQYF
abundance: -; d_gene: TRBD1; v_gene: TRBV19; j_gene: TRBJ1-2; CDR3nt: TGTGCCAGTAGTATTGGAGGGACAGGGGGAGGCGGCTACACCTTC; CDR3aa: CASSIGGTGGGGYTF
abundance: -; d_gene: TRBD1; v_gene: TRBV28; j_gene: TRBJ2-5; CDR3nt: TGTGCCAGCAGTATGACAGGGCTCCAAGAGACCCAGTACTTC; CDR3aa: CASSMTGLQETQYF
abundance: -; d_gene: TRBD1; v_gene: TRBV7-7; j_gene: TRBJ2-5; CDR3nt: TGTGCTAGCAGCCCGGACAGGGGAGAGACCCAGTACTTC; CDR3aa: CASSPDRGETQYF
abundance: -; d_gene: TRBD1; v_gene: TRBV6-6; j_gene: TRBJ2-3; CDR3nt: TGTGCCAGCAACTTCCGACAGGGGGTTAGAGATACGCAGTATTTT; CDR3aa: CASNFRQGVRDTQYF
abundance: -; d_gene: -; v_gene: TRBV4-1; j_gene: TRBJ2-2; CDR3nt: TGCGCCAGCAGCCAAGACAGCGGGGAGCTGTTTTTT; CDR3aa: CASSQDSGELFF
abundance: -; d_gene: TRBD2; v_gene: TRBV15; j_gene: TRBJ2-5; CDR3nt: TGTGCCACCAGCAGAGATGGACTAGCGGGAGAGACCCAGTACTTC; CDR3aa: CATSRDGLAGETQYF
abundance: few; d_gene: -; v_gene: TRBV29-1; j_gene: TRBJ1-2; CDR3nt: TGCAGCGTTGCACCGGACATCTATGGCTACACCTTC; CDR3aa: CSVAPDIYGYTF